This T cell receptor (beta chain) stems from a study of cytotoxic CD8 clonotypes in ibrutinib-treated CLL. Study-wide points: Clonality was higher at ibrutinib response and returned toward baseline at progression.

This clone was detected only a few times. The antigen is unknown. The CDR3 is made up of 15 amino acids. Between the trimmed V and J ends, which lost 2 bases and 4 bases, there was a span of 14 bases. Germline CDR1 and CDR2: ENHRY and SYGVKD. Depth targeted 1 in 200,000 to 1 in 1 million T cells, averaging roughly 9.7x coverage per clonotype. Assay: immunoSEQ multiplex PCR; the TCRdb copy retains only in-frame clones and omits some. The repertoire holds about 76,000 clones, with 83% as singletons. The sequencing used PBMCs, collected after 24 months of ibrutinib treatment. The V gene is TRBV10-3, the J gene TRBJ1-2; tentatively, D is TRBD1 (5 bases). This TCR came from a human donor with chronic lymphocytic leukemia. The CDR3 bases are TGTGCCATCAGTGAGACTGACAGAGGGTCCTATGGCTACACCTTC. Its protein is CAISETDRGSYGYTF.